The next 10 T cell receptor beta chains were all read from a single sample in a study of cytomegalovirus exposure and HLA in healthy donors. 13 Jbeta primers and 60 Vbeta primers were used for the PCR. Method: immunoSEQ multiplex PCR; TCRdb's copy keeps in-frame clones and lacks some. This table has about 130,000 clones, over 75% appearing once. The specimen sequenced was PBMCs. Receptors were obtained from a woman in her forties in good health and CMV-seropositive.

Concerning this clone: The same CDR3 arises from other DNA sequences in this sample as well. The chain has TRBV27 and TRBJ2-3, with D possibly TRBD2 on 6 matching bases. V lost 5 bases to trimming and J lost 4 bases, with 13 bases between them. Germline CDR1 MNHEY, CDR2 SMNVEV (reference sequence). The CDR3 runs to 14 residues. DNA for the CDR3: TGTGCCAGCAGTCCAGGACTATTGGCAGATACGCAGTATTTT. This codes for CASSPGLLADTQYF.

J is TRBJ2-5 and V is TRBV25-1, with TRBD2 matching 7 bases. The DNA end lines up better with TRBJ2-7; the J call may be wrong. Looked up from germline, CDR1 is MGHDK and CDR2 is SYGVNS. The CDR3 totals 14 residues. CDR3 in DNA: TGTGCCAGCAGACCCCGGTGGCGGGGGTTCGAGCAGTACTTC. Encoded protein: CASRPRWRGFEQYF.

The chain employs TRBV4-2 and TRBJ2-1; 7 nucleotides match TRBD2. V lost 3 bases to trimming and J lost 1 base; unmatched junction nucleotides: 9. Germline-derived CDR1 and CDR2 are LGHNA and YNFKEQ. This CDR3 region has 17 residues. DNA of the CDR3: TGTGCCAGCAGCCATGGCGGGACTACGAATTCCTACAATGAGCAGTTCTTC. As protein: CASSHGGTTNSYNEQFF.

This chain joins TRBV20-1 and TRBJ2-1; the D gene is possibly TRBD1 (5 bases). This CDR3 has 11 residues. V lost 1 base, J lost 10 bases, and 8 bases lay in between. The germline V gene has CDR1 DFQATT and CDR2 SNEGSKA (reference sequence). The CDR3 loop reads CSARGTLEQFF. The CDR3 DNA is TGCAGTGCTAGAGGGACACTGGAGCAGTTCTTC.

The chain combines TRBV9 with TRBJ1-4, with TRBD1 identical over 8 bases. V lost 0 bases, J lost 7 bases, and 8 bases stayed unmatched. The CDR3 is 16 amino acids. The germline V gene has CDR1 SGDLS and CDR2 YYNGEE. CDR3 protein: CASSVEATGASEKLFF. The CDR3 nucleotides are TGTGCCAGCAGCGTAGAGGCGACAGGGGCAAGTGAAAAACTGTTTTTT.

The CDR3 loop reads CASSQAGGREPGGPSYNEQFF. The CDR3 DNA follows: TGCGCCAGCAGCCAAGCTGGTGGGAGGGAGCCCGGAGGGCCGTCCTACAATGAGCAGTTCTTC. J is TRBJ2-1 and V is TRBV4-3; 7 bases match TRBD2. V shed 1 base and J 1 base; nucleotides not matched to a gene: 19. The CDR3 runs 21 residues. CDR1 is LGHNA and CDR2 is YSLEER in the germline V gene.

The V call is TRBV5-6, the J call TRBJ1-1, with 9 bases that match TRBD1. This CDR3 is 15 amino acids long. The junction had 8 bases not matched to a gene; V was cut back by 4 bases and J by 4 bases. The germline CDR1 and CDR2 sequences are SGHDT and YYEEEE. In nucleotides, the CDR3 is TGTGCCAGCAGCCTAACGGGACAGGGTGCCACTGAAGCTTTCTTT. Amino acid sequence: CASSLTGQGATEAFF.

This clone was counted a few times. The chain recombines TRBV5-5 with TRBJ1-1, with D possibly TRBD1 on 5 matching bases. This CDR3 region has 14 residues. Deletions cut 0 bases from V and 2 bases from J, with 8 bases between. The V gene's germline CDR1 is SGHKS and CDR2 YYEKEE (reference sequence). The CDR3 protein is CASSLEGVNTEAFF. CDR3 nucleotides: TGTGCCAGCAGCTTGGAAGGGGTTAACACTGAAGCTTTCTTT.

CDR3 in amino acids: CASSQTQGTLDTQYF. CDR3 coding DNA: TGCGCCAGCAGCCAAACACAGGGGACACTAGATACGCAGTATTTT. The rearrangement links TRBV4-1 to TRBJ2-3; TRBD1 agrees at 7 bases. Unmatched junction bases numbered 7, after V lost 2 bases and J lost 5 bases. The length of the CDR3 is 15 residues. Germline CDR1 reads MGHRA; CDR2 reads YSYEKL.

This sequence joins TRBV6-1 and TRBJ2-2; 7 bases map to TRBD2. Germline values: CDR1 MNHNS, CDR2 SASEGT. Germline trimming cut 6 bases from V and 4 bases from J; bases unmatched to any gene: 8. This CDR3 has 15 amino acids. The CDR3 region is CASRSGIIFTGELFF. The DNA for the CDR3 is TGTGCCAGCAGAAGCGGGATAATCTTCACCGGGGAGCTGTTTTTT.